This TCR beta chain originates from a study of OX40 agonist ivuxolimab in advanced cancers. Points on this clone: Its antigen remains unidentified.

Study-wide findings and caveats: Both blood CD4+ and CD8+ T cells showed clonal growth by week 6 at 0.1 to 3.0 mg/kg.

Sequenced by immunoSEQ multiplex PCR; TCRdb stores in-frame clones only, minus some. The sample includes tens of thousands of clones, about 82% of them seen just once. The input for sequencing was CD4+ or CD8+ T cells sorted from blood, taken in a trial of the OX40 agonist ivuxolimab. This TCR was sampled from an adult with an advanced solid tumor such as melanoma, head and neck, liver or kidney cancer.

The CDR3 bases are TGTGCCACCAGGTTGGGCAGGTTTGGGGATACGCAGTATTTT. Its protein product is CATRLGRFGDTQYF. J is TRBJ2-3 and V is TRBV15; D is unresolved. Germline CDR1 and CDR2: LNHNV and YYDKDF (reference sequence). V was cut by 6 bases and J by 6 bases, with 16 bases left in between. The CDR3 sequence is 14 residues long. Full variable domain (remainder filled in from reference TRBV15 and TRBJ2-3): DAMVIQNPRYQVTQFGKPVTLSCSQTLNHNVMYWYQQKSSQAPKLLFHYYDKDFNNEADTPDNFQSRRPNTSFCFLDIRSPGLGDTAMYLCATRLGRFGDTQYFGPGTRLTVL.